Each of the 25 T cell receptor beta chains below was sequenced from the same sample in a study of cytomegalovirus exposure and HLA in healthy donors. With 60 Vbeta and 13 Jbeta primers, the PCR was carried out. Assay used: immunoSEQ multiplex PCR; TCRdb lists only in-frame clones, some missing. The table records 150,000 to 200,000 clones, roughly 85% of them present only once. The specimen sequenced was PBMCs. The receptor set was obtained from a woman aged 45-59 years in good health and CMV-seronegative.

CDR3 in DNA: TGTGCCATCAGTGAGACTAGCGGTAACAATGAGCAGTTCTTC. It codes for CAISETSGNNEQFF. The rearrangement links TRBV10-3 to TRBJ2-1, with TRBD2 identical over 8 bases. Trimming at V came to 2 bases and at J to 5 bases, leaving 2 bases not matched to a gene. In germline, CDR1 is ENHRY, CDR2 SYGVKD. This CDR3 comprises 14 residues.

This clone was detected a few times. The chain links TRBV7-9 to TRBJ2-7; 8 positions match TRBD2. CDR3 length: 15 residues. V gave up 8 bases and J gave up 1 base; unmatched junction bases: 10. Germline V gene lookup returns CDR1 SEHNR and CDR2 FQNEAQ (reference sequence). The CDR3 protein is CASGGASGSSYEQYF. CDR3 coding DNA: TGTGCCAGCGGCGGGGCTAGCGGGTCTTCCTACGAGCAGTACTTC.

This clone was observed a few times. The J gene is TRBJ2-7, the V gene TRBV13, with D maybe TRBD1 (5 bases). Trimming pared 6 bases from V and 5 bases from J, leaving 17 bases between. This CDR3 comprises 14 residues. The germline gives CDR1 PRHDT, CDR2 FYEKMQ (reference sequence). CDR3 sequence (DNA): TGTGCCAGCAGTAAGAGGACACGGGCCCACGAGCAGTACTTC. Protein product: CASSKRTRAHEQYF.

The rearrangement links TRBV19 to TRBJ2-7; maybe TRBD1 (5 bases). V was pared by 3 bases and J by 4 bases, with 25 bases between. The CDR3 spans 18 residues. The germline gives CDR1 LNHDA, CDR2 SQIVND (reference sequence). For the CDR3, the DNA is TGTGCCAGTAGTATGGGCGGATTCTGGCAGGGTAATTCTTACGAGCAGTACTTC. Protein sequence: CASSMGGFWQGNSYEQYF.

The chain has TRBV5-1 and TRBJ1-4; TRBD1 agrees at 8 bases. V lost 7 bases, J lost 8 bases, and 19 bases stayed unmatched. The CDR3 has 17 amino acids. The germline CDR1 and CDR2 sequences are SGHRS and YFSETQ. Here the CDR3 DNA reads TGCGCCAGCCGCTACGCAGGGGGCGCTTCCCCTAGGGAAAAACTGTTTTTT. Residues: CASRYAGGASPREKLFF.

The chain links TRBV28 to TRBJ1-2; D is perhaps TRBD1 (6 bases). In germline, CDR1 is MDHEN, CDR2 SYDVKM. The CDR3 is made up of 15 amino acids. Trimming removed 6 bases from V and 4 bases from J, with 18 bases in between. CDR3 sequence reads: CASSRFSDSVYGYTF. CDR3 in DNA: TGTGCCAGCAGCCGGTTTTCGGACAGTGTCTATGGCTACACCTTC.

The chain has TRBV6-5 and TRBJ1-2, with TRBD1 identical over 7 bases. The V gene end was trimmed by 5 bases and the J gene end by 4 bases; junction bases not matched to a gene: 7. The CDR3 runs 14 residues. Germline V gene sequence: CDR1 MNHEY, CDR2 SVGAGI. The CDR3 loop is CASSEDRTGYGYTF. CDR3 DNA sequence: TGTGCCAGCAGTGAAGATCGGACAGGCTATGGCTACACCTTC.

The chain has TRBV25-1 and TRBJ2-2, with TRBD2 as a possible D gene (6 bases). V was cut by 2 bases and J by 6 bases, with 13 bases left in between. Germline values: CDR1 MGHDK, CDR2 SYGVNS. The CDR3 loop spans 15 amino acids. As DNA, the CDR3 is TGTGCCAGCAGTGAAGAGACTAGAGTGCCCGGGGAGCTGTTTTTT. It yields the protein CASSEETRVPGELFF.

The chain couples TRBV7-2 to TRBJ2-2; a weak D match, TRBD2 (5 bases). V lost 0 bases, J lost 4 bases, and 6 bases lay in between. The CDR3 extends over 14 amino acids. Germline V gives CDR1 SGHTA, CDR2 FQGNSA. The CDR3 coding sequence is TGTGCCAGCAGCTTAGCCGCGGGCACCGGGGAGCTGTTTTTT. Protein product: CASSLAAGTGELFF.

The chain links TRBV5-1 to TRBJ2-5, with 8 bases that match TRBD1. CDR3 length equals 13 residues. Germline CDR1 is SGHRS and CDR2 is YFSETQ. The ends lost 2 bases at V and 5 bases at J; junction bases unmatched: 2. Here the CDR3 DNA reads TGCGCCAGCAGCTTCAGGGGGCCGGAGACCCAGTACTTC. It specifies CASSFRGPETQYF.

This chain connects TRBV7-2 to TRBJ1-2, with D perhaps TRBD1 (5 bases). V gave up 5 bases and J gave up 0 bases, with 16 bases separating them. The CDR3 is made up of 16 amino acids. From germline, CDR1 is SGHTA and CDR2 FQGNSA. The CDR3 loop reads CASSRGGGTANYGYTF. The CDR3 coding sequence is TGTGCCAGCAGCCGCGGCGGGGGGACCGCTAACTATGGCTACACCTTC. Variable domain in full (rest from reference TRBV7-2 and TRBJ1-2): GAGVSQSPSNKVTEKGKDVELRCDPISGHTALYWYRQSLGQGLEFLIYFQGNSAPDKSGLPSDRFSAERTGGSVSTLTIQRTQQEDSAVYLCASSRGGGTANYGYTFGSGTRLTVV.

This clone was observed a handful of times. The chain uses TRBV6-1 and TRBJ1-2, with 8 positions matching TRBD1. The CDR3 length is 15 residues. CDR1 MNHNS and CDR2 SASEGT come from the germline V gene. V shed 2 bases, J shed 0 bases, and the junction held 2 bases outside the gene matches. DNA for the CDR3: TGTGCCAGCAGTGAAAGGGACAGGCCTAACTATGGCTACACCTTC. Translation: CASSERDRPNYGYTF.

V is TRBV25-1 and J is TRBJ1-2; D is possibly TRBD1 (6 bases). CDR1 and CDR2 (germline): MGHDK, SYGVNS. V lost 5 bases, J lost 6 bases, and 10 bases lay in between. The CDR3 extends over 12 amino acids. Here the CDR3 reads CASSTPGDGYTF. The CDR3 DNA sequence: TGTGCCAGCAGTACTCCAGGGGATGGCTACACCTTC.

The V call is TRBV27, the J call TRBJ2-3, with 8 bases fitting TRBD2. Germline V gives CDR1 MNHEY, CDR2 SMNVEV (reference sequence). CDR3 length equals 14 residues. V lost 7 bases, J lost 6 bases, and 9 bases stayed unmatched. In DNA, the CDR3 is TGTGCCAGCACCCCAGCGGGAGAATGGGATACGCAGTATTTT. It encodes CASTPAGEWDTQYF.

The rearrangement joins TRBV30 to TRBJ1-2; a weak D match, TRBD1 (5 bases). Germline values: CDR1 GTSNPN, CDR2 SVGIG (reference sequence). V was pared by 1 base and J by 7 bases, with 19 bases between. The length of the CDR3 is 15 residues. CDR3 DNA: TGTGCCTGGAGTGGAGGAAATGCCCGGGGGGTTGGCTACACCTTC. This encodes CAWSGGNARGVGYTF.

J is TRBJ2-7 and V is TRBV27, with D uncertain. With 3 bases removed from V and 0 bases from J, the gap between germline ends came to 12 bases. There are 15 residues in the CDR3. The germline V gene has CDR1 MNHEY and CDR2 SMNVEV (reference sequence). The CDR3: CASSFARSSSYEQYF. CDR3 coding DNA: TGTGCCAGCAGTTTCGCCCGGTCGAGCTCCTACGAGCAGTACTTC.

This chain joins TRBV2 and TRBJ2-1; TRBD1 might be the D (6 bases). This CDR3 is 15 amino acids long. Germline V CDR1 and CDR2: SNHLY, FYNNEI. Deletions cut 5 bases from V and 5 bases from J, with 16 bases between. The CDR3 nucleotides read TGTGCCAGCAGTCACCGACAGGTTTCCAACAATGAGCAGTTCTTC. It encodes CASSHRQVSNNEQFF.

The chain combines TRBV29-1 with TRBJ2-7, with 8 nucleotides matching TRBD1. CDR1 is SQVTM, CDR2 ANQGSEA, per germline. Trimming cost V 6 bases and J 0 bases; bases outside gene matches: 4. This CDR3 comprises 13 residues. The CDR3 DNA follows: TGCAGCGTCCGTACAGGGGGCTCCTACGAGCAGTACTTC. As protein: CSVRTGGSYEQYF.

The DNA of the CDR3 is TGTGCCAGCACCCTGACTAGTGGAGATACGCAGTATTTT. Translated: CASTLTSGDTQYF. The chain joins TRBV7-3 to TRBJ2-3; D perhaps matches TRBD2 (6 bases). CDR1 and CDR2 (germline): SGHTA, FQGTGA. V lost 7 bases to trimming and J lost 5 bases, with 13 bases between them. There are 13 residues in the CDR3.

By its share, this clone is medium-sized. This chain joins TRBV6-5 and TRBJ2-1, with 7 bases identical to TRBD2. The CDR3 has 15 amino acids. V lost 8 bases and J lost 8; bases outside the gene matches: 15. Per the germline V gene, CDR1 is MNHEY and CDR2 is SVGAGI. The CDR3 bases are TGTGCCAGCTCAATAGCGGGCCAAGCATCGGATGAGCAGTTCTTC. It yields the protein CASSIAGQASDEQFF.

This sequence joins TRBV6-5 and TRBJ1-1; TRBD1 matches 10 bases. Trimming removed 2 bases from V and 7 bases from J; junction bases left unmatched: 4. CDR3 length: 14 amino acids. CDR1 is MNHEY, CDR2 SVGAGI, per germline. This chain's CDR3 is CASSYADRGGEAFF. CDR3 in DNA: TGTGCCAGCAGTTACGCGGACAGGGGGGGTGAAGCTTTCTTT.

The CDR3 DNA reads TGTGCCAGTAGTATAGTTGGAAGCGGGACGCATCGGGAGCAGTACTTC. Translating gives CASSIVGSGTHREQYF. The chain combines TRBV19 with TRBJ2-7; TRBD2 agrees at 7 bases. Germline assignment: CDR1 LNHDA and CDR2 SQIVND (reference sequence). The V gene end was trimmed by 1 base and the J gene end by 7 bases; junction bases not matched to a gene: 13. The CDR3 consists of 16 residues.

The chain couples TRBV5-6 to TRBJ2-1; 8 nucleotides align to TRBD2. Germline assignment: CDR1 SGHDT and CDR2 YYEEEE. There are 15 residues in the CDR3. Trimming removed 0 bases from V and 8 bases from J; junction bases left unmatched: 7. The DNA for the CDR3 is TGTGCCAGCAGCTTGGTAGGGACTAGAGGACATGAGCAGTTCTTC. This sequence encodes CASSLVGTRGHEQFF.

The chain joins TRBV6-1 to TRBJ2-7; D remains ambiguous. V lost 3 bases and J 3 bases, leaving 12 bases between the germline ends. Germline V gene data show CDR1 as MNHNS and CDR2 as SASEGT. The CDR3 is 14 amino acids. DNA of the CDR3: TGTGCCAGCAGTGACCCAGAAAAGTACTACGAGCAGTACTTC. Its protein product is CASSDPEKYYEQYF.

The chain recombines TRBV28 with TRBJ2-3; D uncertain. Trimming took 7 bases from V and 2 from J, leaving 7 bases between them. The CDR3 extends over 12 amino acids. The germline CDR1 and CDR2 sequences are MDHEN and SYDVKM. CDR3 region: CASTSSTDTQYF. CDR3 nucleotide sequence: TGTGCCAGCACCTCCTCCACAGATACGCAGTATTTT.